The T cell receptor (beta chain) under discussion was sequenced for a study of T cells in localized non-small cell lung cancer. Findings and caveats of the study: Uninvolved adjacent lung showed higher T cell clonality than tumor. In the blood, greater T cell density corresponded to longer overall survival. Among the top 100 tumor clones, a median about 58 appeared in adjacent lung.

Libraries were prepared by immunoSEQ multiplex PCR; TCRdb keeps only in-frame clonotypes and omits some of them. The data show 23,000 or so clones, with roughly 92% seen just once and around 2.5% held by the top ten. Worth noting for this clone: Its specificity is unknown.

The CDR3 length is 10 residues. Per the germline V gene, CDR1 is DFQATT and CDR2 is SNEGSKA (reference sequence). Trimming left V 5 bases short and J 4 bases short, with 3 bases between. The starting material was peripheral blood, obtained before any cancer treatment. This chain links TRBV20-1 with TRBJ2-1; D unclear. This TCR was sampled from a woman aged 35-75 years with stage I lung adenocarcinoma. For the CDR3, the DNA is TGCAGTGCTTATTACAATGAGCAGTTCTTC. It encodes CSAYYNEQFF.